These T cell receptor beta chains were read from a single sample in a study of beta chain features in type 1 diabetes. Repertoires were generated with immunoSEQ multiplex PCR, while TCRdb's copy carries only in-frame clones and drops some. Among 300,000 to 400,000 clones listed, roughly a tenth were seen once. The specimen was central memory CD4+ T cells from blood. The receptors derive from a young man with type 1 diabetes. The CDR3 runs from the conserved cysteine through the conserved F or W. Fields, in order: clone size, D gene, J gene, V gene, CDR3 DNA, CDR3 protein. The D gene is left open where the match is weak. Size values are once, few and many counts, or a class for expanded clones, and some rows have none.

>few|TRBD1|TRBJ2-5|TRBV7-2
TGTGCCAGCAGCCGGGACAGAGCAGAGACCCAGTACTTC
CASSRDRAETQYF
>many|TRBD1|TRBJ2-4|TRBV18
TGTGCCAGCTCACCACTTCCGAACAGGGGGCTCGAAAACATTCAGTACTTC
CASSPLPNRGLENIQYF
>few|-|TRBJ2-2|TRBV5-1
TGCGCCAGCAGCTTGCTGGCAGGTGTGAACACCGGGGAGCTGTTTTTT
CASSLLAGVNTGELFF
>-|-|TRBJ1-1|TRBV6-1
TGTGCCAGCACCCCGGGGAGGACAGCGGAAGCTTTCTTT
CASTPGRTAEAFF
>-|-|TRBJ2-6|TRBV5-1
TGCGCCAGCAGCCCAACGCGAGCGTCTGGGGCCAACGTCCTGACTTTC
CASSPTRASGANVLTF
>few|-|TRBJ2-7|TRBV2
TGTGCCAGCAGTCGAACCGCCTACGAGCAGTACTTC
CASSRTAYEQYF
>-|TRBD2|TRBJ2-5|TRBV7-8
TGTGCCAGCAGCTTAGTTTGGGGGGGCCAAGAGACCCAGTACTTC
CASSLVWGGQETQYF
>few|-|TRBJ2-5|TRBV7-2
TGTGCCAGCAGCTTGTCGTTAGGGCGAGAGGAGACCCAGTACTTC
CASSLSLGREETQYF
>few|TRBD1|TRBJ1-2|TRBV5-4
TGTGCCAGCAGTCCGGGACAGGGCGTCTATGGCTACACCTTC
CASSPGQGVYGYTF
>-|TRBD1|TRBJ1-5|TRBV28
TGTGCCAGCAGACCCTACGGGACAGGGTCCAATCAGCCCCAGCATTTT
CASRPYGTGSNQPQHF
>-|-|TRBJ1-2|TRBV7-9
TGTGCCAGCAGCCAAGGGGCAGGTTATGGCTACACCTTC
CASSQGAGYGYTF
>-|-|TRBJ2-1|TRBV29-1
TGCAGCGTTGATGACGGCACCAATGAGCAGTTCTTC
CSVDDGTNEQFF
>-|-|TRBJ2-2|TRBV7-2
TGTGCCAGCAGCCCGCGTGAGGACGGGGAGCTGTTTTTT
CASSPREDGELFF
>-|-|TRBJ1-5|TRBV11-3
TGTGCCAGCAGCTTAGGGAGGTATGGGCGAAGCAATCAGCCCCAGCATTTT
CASSLGRYGRSNQPQHF
>few|-|TRBJ2-7|TRBV28
TGTGCCAGCAGTTTAGGGGGATCCAGCTCCTACGAGCAGTACTTC
CASSLGGSSSYEQYF
>few|-|TRBJ2-6|TRBV19
TGTGCCAGTAAGGAGGGCCCAGGGGATGGGGCCAACGTCCTGACTTTC
CASKEGPGDGANVLTF
>-|-|TRBJ1-4|TRBV4-3
TGCGCCAGCAGCCAAGATCCCCCGGGGGGTGATAATGAAAAACTGTTTTTT
CASSQDPPGGDNEKLFF
>-|-|TRBJ2-7|TRBV9
TGTGCCAGCAGTGAATATGGAGCCGAGCAGTACTTC
CASSEYGAEQYF
>-|TRBD1|TRBJ2-7|TRBV11-1
TGTGCCAGCAGCCCGGGGCAGGGGGTAACCGAGCAGTACTTC
CASSPGQGVTEQYF
>few|TRBD2|TRBJ2-3|TRBV10-3
TGTGCCATCAGTTGGGAGGGAGTAAGGTCAGATACGCAGTATTTT
CAISWEGVRSDTQYF
>-|-|TRBJ2-7|TRBV5-5
TGTGCCAGCAGCTTGTGGGAAGGGACGGACGAGCAGTACTTC
CASSLWEGTDEQYF
>few|-|TRBJ1-1|TRBV6-5
TGTGCCAGCAGAGCCTACGGTAGGAACACTGAAGCTTTCTTT
CASRAYGRNTEAFF
>-|-|TRBJ1-2|TRBV6-5
TGTGCCAGCACCCAAGGGATGGGAGGTGCTTATGGCTACACCTTC
CASTQGMGGAYGYTF
>few|-|TRBJ1-3|TRBV30
TGTGCCTGGAGTGTAAGGGCAGGGAGCTCTGGAAACACCATATATTTT
CAWSVRAGSSGNTIYF
>-|TRBD1|TRBJ2-1|TRBV9
TGTGCCAGCAGCCCGGACAGGTCGGCCTACAATGAGCAGTTCTTC
CASSPDRSAYNEQFF
>-|-|TRBJ1-1|TRBV27
TGTGCCAGCCGACGGGTGAAGGGCACTGAAGCTTTCTTT
CASRRVKGTEAFF
>-|TRBD2|TRBJ2-2|TRBV7-6
TGTGCCAGCAGCCCGCTAGCGGGGAGCACCGGGGAGCTGTTTTTT
CASSPLAGSTGELFF
>many|-|TRBJ2-5|TRBV28
TGTGCCAGCAGTTCGCCCCGAGAGACCCAGTACTTC
CASSSPRETQYF
>-|-|TRBJ1-5|TRBV28
TGTGCCAGCAGTTTATACAGGGTGGGTCAGCCCCAGCATTTT
CASSLYRVGQPQHF
>few|TRBD2|TRBJ2-1|TRBV11-2
TGTGCCAGCGCTCCTAGCGGTTACAATGAGCAGTTCTTC
CASAPSGYNEQFF
>few|TRBD1|TRBJ2-7|TRBV7-7
TGTGCTAGCAGCGAGGGACAGGGACCCTACGAGCAGTACTTC
CASSEGQGPYEQYF
>-|-|TRBJ1-4|TRBV4-3
TGCGCCAGCAGCCAAGCCGACGACGGTAATGAAAAACTGTTTTTT
CASSQADDGNEKLFF
>few|-|TRBJ2-7|TRBV9
TGTGCCAGCAGCTTCCAATCCGGGACGGGTAACAAGCAGTACTTC
CASSFQSGTGNKQYF
>few|-|TRBJ1-5|TRBV7-9
TGTGCCAGCAGCAGACTCGGGGGCAATCAGCCCCAGCATTTT
CASSRLGGNQPQHF
>-|-|TRBJ1-3|TRBV30
TGTGCCTGGAGTCTAAGGTTCTCTGGAAACACCATATATTTT
CAWSLRFSGNTIYF
>few|TRBD1|TRBJ1-5|TRBV7-9
TGTGCCAGCAGCCCGGACAGGGCTCAGCCCCAGCATTTT
CASSPDRAQPQHF
>few|-|TRBJ2-7|TRBV7-9
TGTGCCAGCAGCCCCGCCCATGAAGGAGCCGAGCAGTACTTC
CASSPAHEGAEQYF
>-|TRBD2|TRBJ2-7|TRBV6-5
TGTGCCAGCAGTTACCCAGCGGGAGGGTTAGACGAGCAGTACTTC
CASSYPAGGLDEQYF
>many|-|TRBJ2-2|TRBV7-9
TGTGCCAGCAGCTCCATAGGAACCGGGGAGCTGTTTTTT
CASSSIGTGELFF
>many|-|TRBJ2-1|TRBV18
TGTGCCAGCTCCCGGCGAGGGGCCGTCGATGAGCAGTTCTTC
CASSRRGAVDEQFF
>-|-|TRBJ2-5|TRBV7-3
TGTGCCAGCAGCTCCCCCACCGGGACACGCCTCGAAGGAGAGACCCAGTACTTC
CASSSPTGTRLEGETQYF
>few|-|TRBJ2-7|TRBV2
TGTGCCAGCAGTGGAGACTTACTCTACGAGCAGTACTTC
CASSGDLLYEQYF
>few|TRBD2|TRBJ2-2|TRBV27
TGTGCCAGCAGACCCCGTTCCGGGACTAGCGGGATTAACACCGGGGAGCTGTTTTTT
CASRPRSGTSGINTGELFF
>few|TRBD1|TRBJ2-5|TRBV25-1
TGTGCCAGCAGTGGACAGGGGGCTCTCAAGGGCCAGTACTTC
CASSGQGALKGQYF
>-|-|TRBJ2-7|TRBV28
TGTGCCAGCACCGTCAGGGGTTATAGGCCGTACGAGCAGTACTTC
CASTVRGYRPYEQYF
>few|TRBD2|TRBJ2-2|TRBV19
TGTGCCAGTAGTATCGGACTAGCGGGACCGAACACCGGGGAGCTGTTTTTT
CASSIGLAGPNTGELFF
>-|-|TRBJ2-2|TRBV18
TGTGCCAGCTCACCTCAACAGGAGACCGGGGAGCTGTTTTTT
CASSPQQETGELFF
>-|TRBD1|TRBJ2-5|TRBV5-6
TGTGCCAGCAGCTGGAAGCAGGGGGCCCTGGGGAAAGAGACCCAGTACTTC
CASSWKQGALGKETQYF
>-|-|TRBJ2-1|TRBV7-8
TGTGCCAGCAGCCGGAAAGCTAGCGATGAGCAGTTCTTC
CASSRKASDEQFF
>few|TRBD1|TRBJ2-6|TRBV28
TGTGCCAGCAGTTTCCGGGACAGCTCTGGGGCCAACGTCCTGACTTTC
CASSFRDSSGANVLTF
>-|-|TRBJ1-4|TRBV9
TGTGCCAGCAGCCCGCGGACGGATACATTGGGGAAACTGTTTTTT
CASSPRTDTLGKLFF
>-|-|TRBJ1-5|TRBV19
TGTGCCAGTAGACCCACAATGGGGGTGGTAGGCAATCAGCCCCAGCATTTT
CASRPTMGVVGNQPQHF
>-|-|TRBJ2-7|TRBV18
TGTGCCAGCTCCTTGGACGGCTACGAGCAGTACTTC
CASSLDGYEQYF
>-|-|TRBJ1-1|TRBV9
TGTGCCAGCAGCGTCGACAGCCTAGGGCACACTGAAGCTTTCTTT
CASSVDSLGHTEAFF